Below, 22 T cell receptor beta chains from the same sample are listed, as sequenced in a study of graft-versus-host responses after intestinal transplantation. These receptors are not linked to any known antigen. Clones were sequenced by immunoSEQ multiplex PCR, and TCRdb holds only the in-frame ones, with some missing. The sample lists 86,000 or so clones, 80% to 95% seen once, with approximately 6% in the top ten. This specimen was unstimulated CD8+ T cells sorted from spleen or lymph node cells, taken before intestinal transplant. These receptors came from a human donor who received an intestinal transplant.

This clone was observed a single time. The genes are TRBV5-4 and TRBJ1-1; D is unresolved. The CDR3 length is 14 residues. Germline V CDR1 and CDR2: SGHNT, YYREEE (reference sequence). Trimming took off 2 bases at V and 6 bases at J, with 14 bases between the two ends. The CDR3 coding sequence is TGTGCCAGCAGCTTTGGGTTTGAGAGGCCTGAAGCTTTCTTT. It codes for CASSFGFERPEAFF.

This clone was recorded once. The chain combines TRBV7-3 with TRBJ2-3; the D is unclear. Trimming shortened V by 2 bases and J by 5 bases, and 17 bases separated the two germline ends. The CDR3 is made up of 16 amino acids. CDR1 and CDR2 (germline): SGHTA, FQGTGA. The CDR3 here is CASSLLAGAARDTQYF. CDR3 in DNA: TGTGCCAGCAGCTTATTGGCAGGAGCCGCCCGAGATACGCAGTATTTT.

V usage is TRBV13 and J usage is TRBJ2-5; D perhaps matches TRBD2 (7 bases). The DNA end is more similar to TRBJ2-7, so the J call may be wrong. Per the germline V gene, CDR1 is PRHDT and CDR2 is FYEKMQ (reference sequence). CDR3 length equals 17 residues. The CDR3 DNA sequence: TGTGCCAGCAGCTTAGGTCAGACGGGGGGACACTCCTACGAGCAGTACTTC. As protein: CASSLGQTGGHSYEQYF.

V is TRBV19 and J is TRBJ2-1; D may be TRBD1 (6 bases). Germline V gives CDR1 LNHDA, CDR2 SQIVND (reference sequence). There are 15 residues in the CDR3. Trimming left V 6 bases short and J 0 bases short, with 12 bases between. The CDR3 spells CASSWDTHSYNEQFF. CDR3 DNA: TGTGCCAGTAGCTGGGACACGCACTCCTACAATGAGCAGTTCTTC.

CDR3 sequence (DNA): TGTGCCAGCAGCCCAGACTGGGCAAAAAACTCCTACAATGAGCAGTTCTTC. It yields the protein CASSPDWAKNSYNEQFF. The chain links TRBV7-2 to TRBJ2-1; D not resolved. With 5 bases removed from V and 0 bases from J, the gap between germline ends came to 17 bases. This CDR3 is built from 17 residues. Germline V gene sequence: CDR1 SGHTA, CDR2 FQGNSA.

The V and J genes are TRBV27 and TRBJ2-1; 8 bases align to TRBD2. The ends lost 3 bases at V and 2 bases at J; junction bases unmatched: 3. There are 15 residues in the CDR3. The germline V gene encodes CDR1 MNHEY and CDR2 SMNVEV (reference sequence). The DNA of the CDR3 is TGTGCCAGCAGTTTGGCGGGGGGAGCCTACAATGAGCAGTTCTTC. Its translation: CASSLAGGAYNEQFF.

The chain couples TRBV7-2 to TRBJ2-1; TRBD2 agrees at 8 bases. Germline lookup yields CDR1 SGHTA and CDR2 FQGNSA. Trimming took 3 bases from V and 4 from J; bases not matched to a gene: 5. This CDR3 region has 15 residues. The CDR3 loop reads CASSLAGLGYNEQFF. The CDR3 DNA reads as TGTGCCAGCAGCTTGGCGGGACTAGGATACAATGAGCAGTTCTTC.

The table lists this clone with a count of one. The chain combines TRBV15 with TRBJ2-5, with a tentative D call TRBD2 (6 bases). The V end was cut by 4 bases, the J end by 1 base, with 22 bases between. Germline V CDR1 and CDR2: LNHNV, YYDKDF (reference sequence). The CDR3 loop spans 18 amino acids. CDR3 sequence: CATSISPYPWGVQETQYF. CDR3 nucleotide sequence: TGTGCCACCAGCATAAGTCCTTACCCTTGGGGGGTCCAAGAGACCCAGTACTTC. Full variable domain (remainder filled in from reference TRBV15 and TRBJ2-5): DAMVIQNPRYQVTQFGKPVTLSCSQTLNHNVMYWYQQKSSQAPKLLFHYYDKDFNNEADTPDNFQSRRPNTSFCFLDIRSPGLGDTAMYLCATSISPYPWGVQETQYFGPGTRLLVL.

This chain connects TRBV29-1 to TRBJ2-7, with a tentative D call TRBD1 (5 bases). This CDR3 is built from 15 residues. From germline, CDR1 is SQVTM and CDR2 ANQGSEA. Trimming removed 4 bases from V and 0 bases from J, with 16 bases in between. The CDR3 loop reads CSVVVGRAVSYEQYF. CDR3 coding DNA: TGCAGCGTTGTAGTCGGCAGGGCGGTCTCCTACGAGCAGTACTTC.

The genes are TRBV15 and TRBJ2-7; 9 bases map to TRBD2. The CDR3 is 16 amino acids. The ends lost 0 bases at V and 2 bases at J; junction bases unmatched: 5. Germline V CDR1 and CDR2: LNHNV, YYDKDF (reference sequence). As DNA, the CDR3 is TGTGCCACCAGCAGAGAGTGGGCTAGCGGGGCCTACGAGCAGTACTTC. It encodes CATSREWASGAYEQYF.

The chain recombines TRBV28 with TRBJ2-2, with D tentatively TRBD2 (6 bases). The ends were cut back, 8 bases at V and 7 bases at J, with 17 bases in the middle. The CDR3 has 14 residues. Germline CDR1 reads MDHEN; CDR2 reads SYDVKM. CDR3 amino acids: CASLRPGAVGELFF. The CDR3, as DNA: TGTGCCAGCCTCCGTCCGGGAGCAGTCGGGGAGCTGTTTTTT. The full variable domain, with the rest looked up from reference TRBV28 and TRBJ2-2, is DVKVTQSSRYLVKRTGEKVFLECVQDMDHENMFWYRQDPGLGLRLIYFSYDVKMKEKGDIPEGYSVSREKKERFSLILESASTNQTSMYLCASLRPGAVGELFFGEGSRLTVL.

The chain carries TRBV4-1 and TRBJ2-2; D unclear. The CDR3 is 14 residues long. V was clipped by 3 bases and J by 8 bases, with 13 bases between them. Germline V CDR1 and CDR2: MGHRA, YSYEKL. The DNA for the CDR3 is TGCGCCAGCAGCCAGACGTCCCGCGGAGGGGAGCTGTTTTTT. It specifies CASSQTSRGGELFF.

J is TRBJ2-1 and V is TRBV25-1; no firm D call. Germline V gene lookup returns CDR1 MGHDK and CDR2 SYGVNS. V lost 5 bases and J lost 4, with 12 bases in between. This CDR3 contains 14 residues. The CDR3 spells CASSSGIGYNEQFF. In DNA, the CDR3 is TGTGCCAGCAGTTCTGGTATTGGATACAATGAGCAGTTCTTC.

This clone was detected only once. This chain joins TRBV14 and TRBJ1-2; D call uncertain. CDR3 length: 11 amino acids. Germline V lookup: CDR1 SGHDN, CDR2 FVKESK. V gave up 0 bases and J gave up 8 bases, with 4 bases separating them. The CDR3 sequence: CASSQEGGYTF. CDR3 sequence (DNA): TGTGCCAGCAGCCAAGAAGGCGGCTACACCTTC. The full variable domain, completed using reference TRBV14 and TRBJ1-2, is EAGVTQFPSHSVIEKGQTVTLRCDPISGHDNLYWYRRVMGKEIKFLLHFVKESKQDESGMPNNRFLAERTGGTYSTLKVQPAELEDSGVYFCASSQEGGYTFGSGTRLTVV.

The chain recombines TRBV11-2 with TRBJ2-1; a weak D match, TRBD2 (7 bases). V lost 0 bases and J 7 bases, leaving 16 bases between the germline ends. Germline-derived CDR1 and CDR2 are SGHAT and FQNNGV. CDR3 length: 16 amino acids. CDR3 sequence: CASSLDPGGGRNEQFF. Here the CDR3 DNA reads TGTGCCAGCAGCTTAGATCCGGGGGGCGGGAGAAATGAGCAGTTCTTC.

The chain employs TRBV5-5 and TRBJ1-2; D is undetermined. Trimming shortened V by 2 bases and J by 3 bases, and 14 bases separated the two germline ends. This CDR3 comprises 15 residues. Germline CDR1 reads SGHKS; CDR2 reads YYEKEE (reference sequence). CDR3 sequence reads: CASSFPGPLDYGYTF. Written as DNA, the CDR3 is TGTGCCAGCAGCTTCCCCGGACCGTTGGACTATGGCTACACCTTC.

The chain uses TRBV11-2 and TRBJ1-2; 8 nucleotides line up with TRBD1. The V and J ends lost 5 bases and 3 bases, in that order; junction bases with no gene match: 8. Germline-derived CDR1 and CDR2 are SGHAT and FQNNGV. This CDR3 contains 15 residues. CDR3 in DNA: TGTGCCAGCAGCACCTGGGACAGGTCCTACTATGGCTACACCTTC. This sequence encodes CASSTWDRSYYGYTF.

The CDR3 reads CASSAGEWGEQFF. In DNA form, the CDR3 reads TGTGCCAGCAGTGCAGGGGAGTGGGGTGAGCAGTTCTTC. The chain carries TRBV6-5 and TRBJ2-1, with D perhaps matching TRBD1 (6 bases). The CDR3 is made up of 13 amino acids. The ends were cut back, 5 bases at V and 9 bases at J, with 14 bases in the middle. CDR1 and CDR2 from the germline V gene are MNHEY and SVGAGI.

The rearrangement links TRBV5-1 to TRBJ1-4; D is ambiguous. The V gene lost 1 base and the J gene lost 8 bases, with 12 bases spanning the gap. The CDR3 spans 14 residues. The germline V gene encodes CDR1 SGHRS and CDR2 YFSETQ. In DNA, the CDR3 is TGCGCCAGCAGCTTGTTTTCGGCAGAAGAAAAACTGTTTTTT. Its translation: CASSLFSAEEKLFF.

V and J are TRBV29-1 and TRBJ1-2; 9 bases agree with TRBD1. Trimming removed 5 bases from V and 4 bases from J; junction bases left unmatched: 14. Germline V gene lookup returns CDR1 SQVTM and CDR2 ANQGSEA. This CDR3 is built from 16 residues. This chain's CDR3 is CSVSGTGIGSGYGYTF. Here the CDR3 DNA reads TGCAGCGTTTCTGGGACAGGGATCGGGAGTGGCTATGGCTACACCTTC.

The CDR3 DNA sequence: TGTGCCAGCAGCTTTCCCCCCCCGGGCGGTTACGAGCAGTACTTC. This sequence encodes CASSFPPPGGYEQYF. This chain uses TRBV7-2 with TRBJ2-7; D is ambiguous. V was clipped by 3 bases and J by 4 bases, with 16 bases between them. Germline assignment: CDR1 SGHTA and CDR2 FQGNSA. CDR3 length equals 15 residues.

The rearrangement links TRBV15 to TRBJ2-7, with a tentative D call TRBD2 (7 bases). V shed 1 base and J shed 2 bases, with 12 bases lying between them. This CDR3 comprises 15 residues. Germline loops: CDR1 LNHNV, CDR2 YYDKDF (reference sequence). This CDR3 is CATSRVGGLAYEQYF. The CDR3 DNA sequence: TGTGCCACCAGCAGAGTGGGGGGGCTGGCCTACGAGCAGTACTTC.